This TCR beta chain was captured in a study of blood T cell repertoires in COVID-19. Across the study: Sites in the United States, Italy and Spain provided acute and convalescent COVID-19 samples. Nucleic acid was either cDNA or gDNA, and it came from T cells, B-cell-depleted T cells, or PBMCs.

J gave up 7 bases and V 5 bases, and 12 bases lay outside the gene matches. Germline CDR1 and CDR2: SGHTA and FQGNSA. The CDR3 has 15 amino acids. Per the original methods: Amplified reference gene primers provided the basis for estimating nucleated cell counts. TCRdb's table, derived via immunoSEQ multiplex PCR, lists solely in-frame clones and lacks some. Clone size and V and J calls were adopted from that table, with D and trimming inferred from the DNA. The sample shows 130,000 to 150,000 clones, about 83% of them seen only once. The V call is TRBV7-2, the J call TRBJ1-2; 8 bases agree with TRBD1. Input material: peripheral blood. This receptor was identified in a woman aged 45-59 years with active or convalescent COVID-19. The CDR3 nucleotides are TGTGCCAGCAGCCCCAACGGACAGGGACAAAGTGGCTACACCTTC. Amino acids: CASSPNGQGQSGYTF. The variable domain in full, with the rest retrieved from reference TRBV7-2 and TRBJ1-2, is GAGVSQSPSNKVTEKGKDVELRCDPISGHTALYWYRQSLGQGLEFLIYFQGNSAPDKSGLPSDRFSAERTGGSVSTLTIQRTQQEDSAVYLCASSPNGQGQSGYTFGSGTRLTVV.